The 28 T cell receptor beta chains below were found in one sample sequenced in a study of PD-L1 blockade in urothelial cancer. Regarding time point: peripheral blood 6 weeks after treatment start. Assay used: immunoSEQ multiplex PCR; TCRdb lists only in-frame clones, some missing. The profile shows some 120,000 clones, about 83% of them singletons. Source: PBMCs, taken around atezolizumab (anti-PD-L1) treatment. The receptors derive from a middle-aged man with urothelial cancer.

Here the CDR3 DNA reads TGTGCCAGCAGCGTGGGACAGGGGCCCAGCGACGAGCAGTACTTC. Encoded protein: CASSVGQGPSDEQYF. The chain is built from TRBV5-4 and TRBJ2-7, with 10 bases matching TRBD1. V trimming: 4 bases; J trimming: 5 bases; junction bases outside the gene matches: 9. Germline V gives CDR1 SGHNT, CDR2 YYREEE (reference sequence). The CDR3 extends over 15 amino acids.

The V and J genes are TRBV27 and TRBJ2-7; D uncertain. The V end was cut by 4 bases, the J end by 2 bases, with 3 bases between. Germline loops: CDR1 MNHEY, CDR2 SMNVEV (reference sequence). This CDR3 region has 11 residues. The CDR3: CASSSTYEQYF. CDR3 nucleotides: TGTGCCAGCAGTTCAACCTACGAGCAGTACTTC.

The V and J genes are TRBV5-1 and TRBJ1-2; TRBD1 matches at 9 bases. Germline-derived CDR1 and CDR2 are SGHRS and YFSETQ. The CDR3 spans 13 residues. The J segment lost 3 bases and the V segment lost 4 bases, leaving 1 base of the junction unmatched. The CDR3 reads CASSGQGYYGYTF. The CDR3 nucleotides read TGCGCCAGCAGCGGACAGGGGTACTATGGCTACACCTTC.

The CDR3 sequence is CVGQPFRSSYEQYF. Written as DNA, the CDR3 is TGTGTGGGACAGCCTTTTCGGAGCTCCTACGAGCAGTACTTC. V usage is TRBV21-1 and J usage is TRBJ2-7; the table's D call TRBD1 went unverified against the DNA. TRBV21-1 is classified as a pseudogene. The CDR3 spans 14 residues.

The genes are TRBV30 and TRBJ2-4, with D uncertain. The CDR3 consists of 14 residues. From germline, CDR1 is GTSNPN and CDR2 SVGIG (reference sequence). V was clipped by 1 base and J by 0 bases, with 7 bases between them. The CDR3 reads CAWSAGVAKNIQYF. In DNA form, the CDR3 reads TGTGCCTGGAGTGCCGGAGTAGCCAAAAACATTCAGTACTTC.

This chain uses TRBV4-1 with TRBJ1-5; tentatively, D is TRBD1 (6 bases). This CDR3 has 14 amino acids. V lost 0 bases and J lost 5, with 8 bases in between. Germline V lookup: CDR1 MGHRA, CDR2 YSYEKL. The CDR3 loop reads CASSQDRTDQPQHF. In DNA form, the CDR3 reads TGCGCCAGCAGCCAAGACCGGACAGATCAGCCCCAGCATTTT.

The V and J genes are TRBV7-2 and TRBJ2-7; TRBD1 matches 7 bases. V lost 2 bases, J lost 0 bases, and 7 bases stayed unmatched. CDR1 SGHTA and CDR2 FQGNSA come from the germline V gene. This CDR3 region has 16 residues. The CDR3 DNA follows: TGTGCCAGCAGCTTATGGTCGACAGGGAGCTCCTACGAGCAGTACTTC. Protein product: CASSLWSTGSSYEQYF.

This chain connects TRBV7-9 to TRBJ1-2; no reliable D call. Germline CDR1 is SEHNR and CDR2 is FQNEAQ (reference sequence). V was shortened by 5 bases and J by 2 bases, with 12 bases between the two germline ends. The length of the CDR3 is 14 residues. The CDR3 loop reads CASSLSATNYGYTF. CDR3 DNA sequence: TGTGCCAGCAGCCTAAGCGCCACGAACTATGGCTACACCTTC.

This chain links TRBV30 with TRBJ1-2, with TRBD1 matching over 9 bases. The V segment lost 8 bases and the J segment 7 bases; nucleotides outside the gene matches: 8. CDR1 and CDR2 from the germline V gene are GTSNPN and SVGIG (reference sequence). This CDR3 contains 12 residues. CDR3 DNA: TGTGCCGGGGGACAGGGATTTGTTGGCTACACCTTC. The encoded protein is CAGGQGFVGYTF.

The chain uses TRBV30 and TRBJ2-3, with 8 positions matching TRBD1. The V gene's germline CDR1 is GTSNPN and CDR2 SVGIG (reference sequence). The CDR3 sequence is 13 residues long. After removal of 4 bases from V and 7 bases from J, the junction contained 7 bases not matched to a gene. This CDR3 is CAWTRTGWHTQYF. The DNA for the CDR3 is TGTGCCTGGACCCGGACAGGGTGGCATACGCAGTATTTT.

This clone showed up just once. The chain carries TRBV28 and TRBJ2-5; 8 nucleotides line up with TRBD1. Trimming took 6 bases from V and 5 from J; bases not matched to a gene: 8. Germline V gene lookup returns CDR1 MDHEN and CDR2 SYDVKM. The CDR3 has 14 residues. The CDR3 here is CASSRGTGWETQYF. The CDR3 DNA reads as TGTGCCAGCAGCCGAGGGACAGGTTGGGAGACCCAGTACTTC.

This chain joins TRBV28 and TRBJ2-1; perhaps TRBD1 as D (5 bases). The germline V gene encodes CDR1 MDHEN and CDR2 SYDVKM. CDR3 length: 14 amino acids. Deletions cut 3 bases from V and 1 base from J, with 7 bases between. The CDR3: CASSFQGSYNEQFF. The CDR3 DNA is TGTGCCAGCAGTTTCCAGGGATCCTACAATGAGCAGTTCTTC.

For the CDR3, the DNA is TGTGCCAGCAGCCTATCATCTAACTATGGCTACACCTTC. It is translated as CASSLSSNYGYTF. The J gene is TRBJ1-2, the V gene TRBV5-4; unclear D gene. Trimming cost V 4 bases and J 0 bases, with 7 bases left between them. The germline gives CDR1 SGHNT, CDR2 YYREEE (reference sequence). The CDR3 runs to 13 residues.

The chain joins TRBV5-1 to TRBJ2-7; 8 positions agree with TRBD2. Trimming at V came to 5 bases and at J to 0 bases, leaving 7 bases not matched to a gene. CDR1 and CDR2 from the germline V gene are SGHRS and YFSETQ. This CDR3 spans 15 amino acids. CDR3 DNA: TGCGCCAGCAGGATTAGCGGGACCAGCTCCTACGAGCAGTACTTC. It yields the protein CASRISGTSSYEQYF.

The chain couples TRBV19 to TRBJ1-4; no firm D call. The V and J ends lost 3 bases and 7 bases respectively, with 12 bases between them. Looked up from germline, CDR1 is LNHDA and CDR2 is SQIVND (reference sequence). There are 14 residues in the CDR3. The chain's CDR3 is CASSIRKGGEKLFF. The CDR3 bases are TGTGCCAGTAGTATCCGTAAAGGAGGTGAAAAACTGTTTTTT. Based on the CDR3 plus reference TRBV19 and TRBJ1-4, the full variable domain is DGGITQSPKYLFRKEGQNVTLSCEQNLNHDAMYWYRQDPGQGLRLIYYSQIVNDFQKGDIAEGYSVSREKKESFPLTVTSAQKNPTAFYLCASSIRKGGEKLFFGSGTQLSVL.

The CDR3 bases are TGTGCCAGCTCACCGACGGCAGGGGGCGCCTATACGCAGTATTTT. Residues: CASSPTAGGAYTQYF. V and J are TRBV18 and TRBJ2-3; 8 bases fit TRBD1. The CDR3 sequence is 15 residues long. Losses at the gene ends were 3 bases for V and 7 bases for J; bases not matched to a gene: 9. Germline-derived CDR1 and CDR2 are KGHSH and LQKENI.

This clone came up a few times. This chain connects TRBV28 to TRBJ1-6; D is ambiguous. V lost 6 bases and J lost 8, with 5 bases in between. In germline, CDR1 is MDHEN, CDR2 SYDVKM. This CDR3 has 11 residues. The CDR3 here is CASRSDSPLHF. The CDR3 DNA reads as TGTGCCAGCAGATCCGATTCACCCCTCCACTTT.

The gene calls are TRBV7-9 and TRBJ1-4; the D is unclear. In germline, CDR1 is SEHNR, CDR2 FQNEAQ (reference sequence). The V gene lost 5 bases and the J gene lost 2 bases, with 9 bases spanning the gap. The CDR3 is made up of 14 amino acids. CDR3 loop: CASSIGATNEKLFF. In DNA form, the CDR3 reads TGTGCCAGCAGCATCGGAGCGACTAATGAAAAACTGTTTTTT.

This sequence joins TRBV18 and TRBJ2-7; 10 bases line up with TRBD2. V lost 2 bases and J lost 5; bases outside the gene matches: 0. Germline CDR1 and CDR2: KGHSH and LQKENI. This CDR3 contains 13 residues. Written as DNA, the CDR3 is TGTGCCAGCTCACCAGGGACTAGCGACGAGCAGTACTTC. Protein sequence: CASSPGTSDEQYF.

This chain connects TRBV6-5 to TRBJ2-7; 8 bases fit TRBD1. The CDR3 covers 15 residues. V was clipped by 4 bases and J by 6 bases; unmatched bases: 11. Per the germline V gene, CDR1 is MNHEY and CDR2 is SVGAGI. The CDR3 DNA sequence: TGTGCCAGCAGTTTTACCGACAGGGGTTCGGGCGAGCAGTACTTC. Translation gives CASSFTDRGSGEQYF.

This chain joins TRBV28 and TRBJ1-1, with D perhaps TRBD1 (6 bases). The germline CDR1 and CDR2 sequences are MDHEN and SYDVKM. Deletions cut 5 bases from V and 0 bases from J, with 13 bases between. The CDR3 sequence is 15 residues long. The CDR3 bases are TGTGCCAGCAGTACCCACAGGGAAGTGAACACTGAAGCTTTCTTT. It yields the protein CASSTHREVNTEAFF.

The V call is TRBV11-2, the J call TRBJ1-4; a possible D gene is TRBD1 (5 bases). The germline V gene has CDR1 SGHAT and CDR2 FQNNGV. V dropped 5 bases and J dropped 6 bases, with 19 bases sitting between them. This CDR3 comprises 16 residues. The CDR3: CASSPGLDKRDEKLFF. The CDR3, as DNA: TGTGCCAGCAGCCCCGGGTTGGACAAAAGGGATGAAAAACTGTTTTTT.

This chain uses TRBV11-2 with TRBJ2-7; possibly TRBD1 for D (6 bases). CDR1 SGHAT and CDR2 FQNNGV come from the germline V gene. Deletions cut 3 bases from V and 3 bases from J, with 12 bases between. The CDR3 is made up of 14 amino acids. The CDR3 is CASSLGADLYEQYF. CDR3 bases: TGTGCCAGCAGCTTGGGGGCAGACCTCTACGAGCAGTACTTC.

The V call is TRBV2, the J call TRBJ1-2; D gene uncertain. CDR3 length equals 13 residues. V gave up 6 bases and J gave up 3 bases, with 11 bases separating them. Germline assignment: CDR1 SNHLY and CDR2 FYNNEI. The CDR3 loop is CASRREMDYGYTF. The CDR3 DNA reads TGTGCCAGCAGAAGAGAGATGGACTATGGCTACACCTTC.

This clone has just one count. This rearrangement joins TRBV19 to TRBJ2-2; possibly TRBD2 for D (5 bases). Trimming took 7 bases from V and 4 from J, leaving 16 bases between them. Germline CDR1 reads LNHDA; CDR2 reads SQIVND (reference sequence). The CDR3 covers 15 residues. The chain's CDR3 is CASTQSGVFTGELFF. DNA for the CDR3: TGTGCCAGTACCCAAAGCGGCGTCTTCACCGGGGAGCTGTTTTTT.

V and J are TRBV5-4 and TRBJ2-7, with a possible D match to TRBD2 (5 bases). Trimming removed 1 base at V and 0 bases at J, with 17 bases between. The CDR3 consists of 17 residues. Germline-derived CDR1 and CDR2 are SGHNT and YYREEE (reference sequence). The CDR3 here is CASSLPNLGLTSYEQYF. In DNA, the CDR3 is TGTGCCAGCAGCTTGCCGAACCTCGGACTTACCTCCTACGAGCAGTACTTC.

The rearrangement joins TRBV5-6 to TRBJ2-5; 14 nucleotides line up with TRBD2. Per the germline V gene, CDR1 is SGHDT and CDR2 is YYEEEE. The J segment lost 5 bases and the V segment lost 3 bases, leaving 9 bases of the junction unmatched. The CDR3 has 17 residues. CDR3 in DNA: TGTGCCAGCAGCTGGTGGACTAGCGGGAGGAGTAGGGAGACCCAGTACTTC. This codes for CASSWWTSGRSRETQYF.

The chain joins TRBV19 to TRBJ2-1; 13 positions match TRBD2. The CDR3 spans 13 residues. Germline-derived CDR1 and CDR2 are LNHDA and SQIVND (reference sequence). Unmatched junction bases numbered 4, after V lost 7 bases and J lost 10 bases. The CDR3 region has the DNA TGTGCCAGTAATCCGGGACTAGCGGGAGAGCAGTTCTTC. Translated: CASNPGLAGEQFF.